This paragraph reports one T cell receptor (beta chain). The antigen is undetermined. This entry is derived from a study of T cell repertoires in aging, cancer and after chemotherapy. Study-level results: In healthy donors, age-related TCR diversity loss mainly reflected lost richness.

The CDR3 contains 15 residues. The germline V gene encodes CDR1 SGHRS and CDR2 YFSETQ. Trimming removed 4 bases from V and 6 bases from J, with 14 bases in between. The template was genomic DNA from peripheral blood, not RNA. Multiplex touch-down PCR with TRB-A/B primers amplified rearranged V-D-J TRB sequences. MiXCR, applied by TCRdb to the multiplex PCR reads, yields one record per CDR3 protein. The table has some 5,900 distinct CDR3 sequences, about 20% seen once. This sequence joins TRBV5-1 and TRBJ1-6, with D perhaps TRBD1 (5 bases). The sequence was collected from a human donor with a blood cancer. The sample comprised blood. DNA of the CDR3: TGCGCCAGCAGCCCTACCCGGGGCATTAATTCACCCCTCCACTTT. Protein sequence: CASSPTRGINSPLHF.